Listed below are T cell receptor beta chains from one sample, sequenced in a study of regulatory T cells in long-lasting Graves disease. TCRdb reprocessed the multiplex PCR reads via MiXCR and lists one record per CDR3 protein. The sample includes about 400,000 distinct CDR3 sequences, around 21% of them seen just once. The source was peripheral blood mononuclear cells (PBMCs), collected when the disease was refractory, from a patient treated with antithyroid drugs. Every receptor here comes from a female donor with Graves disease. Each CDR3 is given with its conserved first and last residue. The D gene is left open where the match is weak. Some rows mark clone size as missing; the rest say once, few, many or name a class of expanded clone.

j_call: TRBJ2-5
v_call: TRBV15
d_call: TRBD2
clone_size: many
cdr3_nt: TGTGCCACCAGCAGAGATCCCCGACTAGCGGGAGGTGGAGAGACCCAGTACTTC
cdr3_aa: CATSRDPRLAGGGETQYF

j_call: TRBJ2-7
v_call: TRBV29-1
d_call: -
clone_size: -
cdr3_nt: TGCAGCGCAGTCCGGGCCCCAAACTCCTACGAGCAGTACTTC
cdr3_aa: CSAVRAPNSYEQYF

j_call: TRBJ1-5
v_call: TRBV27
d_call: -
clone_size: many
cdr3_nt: TGTGCCAGCAGTTTAGGGTGGGGGCCCGGTCAGCCCCAGCATTTT
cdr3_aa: CASSLGWGPGQPQHF

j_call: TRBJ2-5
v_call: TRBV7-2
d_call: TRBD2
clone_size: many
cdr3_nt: TGTGCCAGCAGCCCTATAGCGGGTAACCCCCAAGAGACCCAGTACTTC
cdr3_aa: CASSPIAGNPQETQYF

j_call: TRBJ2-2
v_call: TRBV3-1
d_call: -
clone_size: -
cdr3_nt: TGTGCCAGCAGCCAAGGGGGGGCGATAGGGGAGCTGTTTTTT
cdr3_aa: CASSQGGAIGELFF

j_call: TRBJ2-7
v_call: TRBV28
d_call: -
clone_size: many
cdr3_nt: TGTGCCAGCAGGGAGGCCAGGGACTCCTACGAGCAGTACTTC
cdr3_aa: CASREARDSYEQYF

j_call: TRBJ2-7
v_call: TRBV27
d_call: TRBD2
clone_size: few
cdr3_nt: TGTGCCAGCAGTCCCTCCGGGACTAGCGGGAGGGTCACCTACGAGCAGTACTTC
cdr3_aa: CASSPSGTSGRVTYEQYF

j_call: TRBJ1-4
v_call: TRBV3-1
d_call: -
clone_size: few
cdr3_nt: TGTGCCAGCAGCCATCTGAACAATGAAAAACTGTTTTTT
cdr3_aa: CASSHLNNEKLFF

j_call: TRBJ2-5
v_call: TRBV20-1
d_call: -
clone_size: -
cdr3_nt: TGCAGTGCTAGAGTTCAGGGGCTTCAAGAGACCCAGTACTTC
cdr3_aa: CSARVQGLQETQYF

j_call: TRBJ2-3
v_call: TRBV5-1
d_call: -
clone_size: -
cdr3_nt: TGCGCCAGCAGCTTGGAGGGAGGCGGGCGCCGCACAGATACGCAGTATTTT
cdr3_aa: CASSLEGGGRRTDTQYF

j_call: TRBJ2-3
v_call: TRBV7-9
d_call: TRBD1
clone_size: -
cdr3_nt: TGTGCCAGCAGCTCATCGTTGGACAGGGGGAAGTCGGATACGCAGTATTTT
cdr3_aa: CASSSSLDRGKSDTQYF

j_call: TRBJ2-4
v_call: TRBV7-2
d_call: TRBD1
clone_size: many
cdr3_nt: TGTGCCAGCAGCTCGTGGGTCGACAGGGGGCTGTTTGGGGACATTCAGTACTTC
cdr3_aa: CASSSWVDRGLFGDIQYF

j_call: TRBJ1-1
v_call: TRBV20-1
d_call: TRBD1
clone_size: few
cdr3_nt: TGCAGTGCTAAAAACTACAGGGGGCCGGGCACTGAAGCTTTCTTT
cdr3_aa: CSAKNYRGPGTEAFF

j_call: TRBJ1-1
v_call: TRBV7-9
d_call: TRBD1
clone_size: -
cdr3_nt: TGTGCCAGCAGCTTGGATCCGGGACAGGGGGACACTGAAGCTTTCTTT
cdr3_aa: CASSLDPGQGDTEAFF

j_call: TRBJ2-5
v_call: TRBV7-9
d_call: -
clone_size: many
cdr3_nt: TGTGCCAGCAGCTTAGGGCGGGGTAAAGAGACCCAGTACTTC
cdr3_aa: CASSLGRGKETQYF

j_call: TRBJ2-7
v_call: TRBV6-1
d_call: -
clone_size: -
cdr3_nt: TGTGCCAGCAGTCCACGGTCGGGTTCCGAGCAGTACTTC
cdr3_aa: CASSPRSGSEQYF

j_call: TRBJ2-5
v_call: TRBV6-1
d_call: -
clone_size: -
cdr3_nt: TGTGCCAGCAGTGTGCCTGGAACCCAGTACTTC
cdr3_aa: CASSVPGTQYF

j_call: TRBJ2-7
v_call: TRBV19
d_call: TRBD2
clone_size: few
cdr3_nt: TGTGCCAGTAGTATAGGTTTAGCGGGAAGCTACGAGCAGTACTTC
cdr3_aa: CASSIGLAGSYEQYF

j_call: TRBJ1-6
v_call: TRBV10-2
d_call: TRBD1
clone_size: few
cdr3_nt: TGCGCCAGCAGCGACGGGACAGGGGTGGATAATTCACCCCTCCACTTT
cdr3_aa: CASSDGTGVDNSPLHF

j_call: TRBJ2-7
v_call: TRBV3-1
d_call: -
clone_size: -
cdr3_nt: TGTGCCAGCAGCCAGAGCGGGCTCAGCTCCTACGAGCAGTACTTC
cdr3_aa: CASSQSGLSSYEQYF

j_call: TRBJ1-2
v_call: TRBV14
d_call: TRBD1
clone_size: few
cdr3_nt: TGTGCCAGCAGCCAAGTCGGGACAGACTATGGCTACACCTTC
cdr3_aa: CASSQVGTDYGYTF

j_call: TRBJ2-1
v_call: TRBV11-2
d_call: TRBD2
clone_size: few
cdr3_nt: TGTGCCAGCAGCTTCCCGGGAGGGATGGACAATGAGCAGTTCTTC
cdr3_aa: CASSFPGGMDNEQFF

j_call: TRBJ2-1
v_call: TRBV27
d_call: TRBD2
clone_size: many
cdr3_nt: TGTGCCAGCAGTTGGAGCGGGAACCCTTACAATGAGCAGTTCTTC
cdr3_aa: CASSWSGNPYNEQFF

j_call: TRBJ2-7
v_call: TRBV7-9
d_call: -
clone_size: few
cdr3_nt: TGTGCCAGCAGGGAAGAGAACTGGGAGCAGTACTTC
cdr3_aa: CASREENWEQYF

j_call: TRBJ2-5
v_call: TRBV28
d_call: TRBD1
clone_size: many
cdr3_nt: TGTGCCAGCAGTTTGATGGGACAGGGAATTGAGACCCAGTACTTC
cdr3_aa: CASSLMGQGIETQYF

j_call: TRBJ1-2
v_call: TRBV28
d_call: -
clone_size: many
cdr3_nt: TGTGCCAGCAGCCGTCCCGGGGGCGGTGGCTACACCTTC
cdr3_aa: CASSRPGGGGYTF

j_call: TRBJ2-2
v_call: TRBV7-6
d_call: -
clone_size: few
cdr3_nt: TGTGCCAGCAGCGACGTCGAGAACACCGGGGAGCTGTTTTTT
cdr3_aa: CASSDVENTGELFF

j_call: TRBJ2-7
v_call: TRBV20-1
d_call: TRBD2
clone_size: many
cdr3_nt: TGCAGTGCTTCTGGGACTAGCGGAGGAACCCACGAGCAGTACTTC
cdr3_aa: CSASGTSGGTHEQYF

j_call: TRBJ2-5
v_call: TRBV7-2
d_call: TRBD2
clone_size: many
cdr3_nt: TGTGCCAGCAGCTCCCAAGCGGGAGGTACAGAGACCCAGTACTTC
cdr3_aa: CASSSQAGGTETQYF

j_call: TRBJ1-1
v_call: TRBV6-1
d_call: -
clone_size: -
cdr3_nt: TGTGCCAGCAGTCCTTGGCAGCGGATGACTGAAGCTTTCTTT
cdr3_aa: CASSPWQRMTEAFF

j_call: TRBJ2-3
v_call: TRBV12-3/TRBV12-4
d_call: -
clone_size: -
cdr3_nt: TGTGCCAGCACCCCGGCGAGGGCCGGCACAGATACGCAGTATTTT
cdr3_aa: CASTPARAGTDTQYF

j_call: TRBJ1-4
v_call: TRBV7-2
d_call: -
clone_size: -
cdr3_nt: TGTGCCAGCAGCCTTAACGGCCCCGGTGAAAAACTGTTTTTT
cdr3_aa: CASSLNGPGEKLFF

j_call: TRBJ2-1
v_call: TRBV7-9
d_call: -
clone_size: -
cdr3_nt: TGTGCCAGCAGCTTAGCGGGTCACAATGAGCAGTTCTTC
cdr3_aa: CASSLAGHNEQFF